The clone carrying this TCR beta chain turned up a few times. This sample is part of a study of OX40 agonist ivuxolimab in advanced cancers. The CDR3 has 13 amino acids. With 5 bases removed from V and 0 bases from J, the gap between germline ends came to 7 bases. The germline CDR1 and CDR2 sequences are SEHNR and FQNEAQ (reference sequence). Repertoires were generated with immunoSEQ multiplex PCR, while TCRdb's copy carries only in-frame clones and drops some. Of about 41,000 clones detected, about 82% appear once; the ten largest clones hold less than 3.5%. V usage is TRBV7-9 and J usage is TRBJ1-1; D remains unclear. This clonotype was obtained from an adult with an advanced solid tumor such as melanoma, head and neck, liver or kidney cancer. The sequencing used CD4+ or CD8+ T cells sorted from blood, collected in a trial of the OX40 agonist ivuxolimab. CDR3 amino acids: CASSNDVNTEAFF. DNA of the CDR3: TGTGCCAGCAGCAACGACGTGAACACTGAAGCTTTCTTT. Variable domain in full (rest from reference TRBV7-9 and TRBJ1-1): DTGVSQNPRHKITKRGQNVTFRCDPISEHNRLYWYRQTLGQGPEFLTYFQNEAQLEKSRLLSDRFSAERPKGSFSTLEIQRTEQGDSAMYLCASSNDVNTEAFFGQGTRLTVV.